These 20 T cell receptor beta chains share one sample of origin, sequenced in a study of Ad26.COV2.S vaccination and SARS-CoV-2 variants. The treatment is: about 20 received Ad26.COV2.S at low or high dose, single or two shots; about five received placebo; per-sample allocation not given. Sampling was done on day 63 after the first vaccine or placebo injection. Clones were read by immunoSEQ multiplex PCR, and TCRdb kept only the in-frame ones, dropping some. Of approximately 420,000 clones in the sample, less than 90% are singletons; the top ten hold roughly 3.2%. The specimen was peripheral blood, collected in a trial of Ad26.COV2.S vaccine versus placebo. These TCRs come from a person between 18 and 65 years old who received the Ad26.COV2.S COVID-19 vaccine or a placebo.

The chain carries TRBV3-1 (or the pseudogene TRBV3-2) and TRBJ2-2; TRBD1 matches at 7 bases. This CDR3 is 14 amino acids long. The J segment lost 3 bases and the V segment lost 5 bases, leaving 3 bases of the junction unmatched. CDR1 is LGHDT and CDR2 is YNNKEL in the germline V gene (reference sequence). The CDR3 nucleotides read TGTGCCAGCAGCTTAACAGGGGACACCGGGGAGCTGTTTTTT. This gives the protein CASSLTGDTGELFF.

This clone was found once. The rearrangement uses TRBV7-2 and TRBJ1-5; D is uncertain. The germline V gene has CDR1 SGHTA and CDR2 FQGNSA. V lost 6 bases and J lost 2, with 11 bases in between. The CDR3 totals 14 residues. CDR3 loop: CASRWASGNQPQHF. The CDR3 DNA is TGTGCCAGCAGATGGGCCAGCGGCAATCAGCCCCAGCATTTT. Looking up the rest from reference TRBV7-2 and TRBJ1-5 gives the full variable domain: GAGVSQSPSNKVTEKGKDVELRCDPISGHTALYWYRQSLGQGLEFLIYFQGNSAPDKSGLPSDRFSAERTGGSVSTLTIQRTQQEDSAVYLCASRWASGNQPQHFGDGTRLSIL.

This chain joins TRBV27 and TRBJ1-6; D unclear. This CDR3 is 13 amino acids long. Germline V lookup: CDR1 MNHEY, CDR2 SMNVEV (reference sequence). V was shortened by 5 bases and J by 13 bases, with 15 bases between the two germline ends. The CDR3, as DNA: TGTGCCAGCAGTGAGGCCGGCGGACGTCCCCTCCACTTT. Encoded protein: CASSEAGGRPLHF.

The V call is TRBV6-5, the J call TRBJ1-4, with TRBD1 matching over 9 bases. V lost 6 bases, J lost 13 bases, and 15 bases stayed unmatched. Germline V gene sequence: CDR1 MNHEY, CDR2 SVGAGI. The CDR3 is 15 amino acids. This chain's CDR3 is CASSDVGQGTLRLFF. The CDR3 DNA follows: TGTGCCAGCAGCGACGTGGGACAGGGTACGTTGAGACTGTTTTTT.

This clone was seen a few times. This chain joins TRBV10-3 and TRBJ1-4; D is unresolved. V was shortened by 3 bases and J by 1 base, with 0 bases between the two germline ends. Germline values: CDR1 ENHRY, CDR2 SYGVKD. This CDR3 region has 12 residues. The CDR3 region is CAISETNEKLFF. The CDR3 region has the DNA TGTGCCATCAGTGAAACTAATGAAAAACTGTTTTTT.

V gene TRBV27 combines with J gene TRBJ1-1, with D maybe TRBD1 (6 bases). Germline-derived CDR1 and CDR2 are MNHEY and SMNVEV (reference sequence). The CDR3 has 13 residues. Trimming took 5 bases from V and 11 from J, leaving 18 bases between them. The CDR3 is CASSTPGGAGAFF. Written as DNA, the CDR3 is TGTGCCAGCAGTACCCCCGGGGGCGCGGGGGCTTTCTTT.

The CDR3 coding sequence is TGTGCCAGCTCACCCCGGGAAAACCCAAATTCAATGAACACTGAAGCTTTCTTT. Protein sequence: CASSPRENPNSMNTEAFF. The V call is TRBV18, the J call TRBJ1-1; D call uncertain. The CDR3 runs 18 residues. Trimming removed 3 bases at V and 0 bases at J, with 20 bases between. From germline, CDR1 is KGHSH and CDR2 LQKENI.

This clone appeared a single time. J is TRBJ2-3 and V is TRBV3-1 (or the pseudogene TRBV3-2); D ambiguous. Germline lookup yields CDR1 LGHDT and CDR2 YNNKEL (reference sequence). V lost 0 bases, J lost 1 base, and 17 bases lay in between. The CDR3 runs to 18 residues. The chain's CDR3 is CASSQDAGAGSGTDTQYF. The CDR3 nucleotides are TGTGCCAGCAGCCAAGACGCAGGAGCTGGCTCGGGCACAGATACGCAGTATTTT.

This clone was seen only a few times. The chain combines TRBV2 with TRBJ1-4; TRBD1 matches at 11 bases. The CDR3 sequence is 14 residues long. Germline assignment: CDR1 SNHLY and CDR2 FYNNEI. Germline trimming cut 6 bases from V and 7 bases from J; bases unmatched to any gene: 4. The CDR3 loop is CASRGDRGVEKLFF. CDR3 nucleotides: TGTGCCAGCAGAGGGGACAGGGGGGTTGAAAAACTGTTTTTT. The whole variable domain, filled in from reference TRBV2 and TRBJ1-4, reads EPEVTQTPSHQVTQMGQEVILRCVPISNHLYFYWYRQILGQKVEFLVSFYNNEISEKSEIFDDQFSVERPDGSNFTLKIRSTKLEDSAMYFCASRGDRGVEKLFFGSGTQLSVL.

CDR3 sequence (DNA): TGTGCCATCAGAAGATCTAGCTCCTACAATGAGCAGTTCTTC. This encodes CAIRRSSSYNEQFF. The rearrangement joins TRBV10-3 to TRBJ2-1; no firm D call. The CDR3 is 14 amino acids. Trimming pared 6 bases from V and 0 bases from J, leaving 9 bases between. Germline CDR1 reads ENHRY; CDR2 reads SYGVKD.

The V gene is TRBV11-2, the J gene TRBJ2-1, with 9 bases fitting TRBD1. The germline CDR1 and CDR2 sequences are SGHAT and FQNNGV. J was trimmed by 0 bases and V by 5 bases; bases with no gene match: 8. This CDR3 comprises 17 residues. CDR3 sequence: CASSLRDRVRSYNEQFF. The CDR3 nucleotides read TGTGCCAGCAGCCTCCGGGACAGGGTGCGCTCCTACAATGAGCAGTTCTTC.

This clone showed up just once. The rearrangement uses TRBV19 and TRBJ1-5; 8 positions match TRBD1. The germline CDR1 and CDR2 sequences are LNHDA and SQIVND (reference sequence). The CDR3 runs to 15 residues. J lost 5 bases, V lost 3 bases, and 6 bases had no gene match. CDR3 coding DNA: TGTGCCAGTAGTATGGACAGGGTGGTTGATCAGCCCCAGCATTTT. This sequence encodes CASSMDRVVDQPQHF.

The chain employs TRBV5-4 and TRBJ1-1; TRBD1 might be the D (5 bases). The CDR3 runs 13 residues. Germline CDR1 and CDR2: SGHNT and YYREEE (reference sequence). Deletions cut 6 bases from V and 2 bases from J, with 11 bases between. The CDR3 spells CASTGGGNTEAFF. Written as DNA, the CDR3 is TGTGCCAGCACTGGGGGAGGAAACACTGAAGCTTTCTTT.

The V gene is TRBV6-2 or TRBV6-3, the J gene TRBJ2-1; D gene unclear. Germline CDR1 and CDR2: MNHEY and SVGEGT. Trimming took off 6 bases at V and 4 bases at J, with 10 bases between the two ends. This CDR3 comprises 13 residues. The CDR3 nucleotides are TGTGCCAGCAGCTTGACGTCTTACAATGAGCAGTTCTTC. Its translation is CASSLTSYNEQFF.

V and J are TRBV4-1 and TRBJ1-1; D is perhaps TRBD1 (5 bases). Germline CDR1 and CDR2: MGHRA and YSYEKL. The CDR3 is 15 amino acids. V was pared by 1 base and J by 3 bases, with 12 bases between. CDR3 loop: CASSQVGRRDTEAFF. CDR3 DNA sequence: TGCGCCAGCAGCCAAGTGGGGCGCCGGGACACTGAAGCTTTCTTT.

V usage is TRBV6-2 or TRBV6-3 and J usage is TRBJ1-1, with 8 positions matching TRBD1. V was pared by 6 bases and J by 4 bases, with 13 bases of the junction left unmatched. The germline V gene has CDR1 MNHEY and CDR2 SVGEGT. The CDR3 extends over 16 amino acids. CDR3 in amino acids: CASSYTGQGARTEAFF. The CDR3 coding sequence is TGTGCCAGCAGCTATACGGGGCAGGGGGCTCGCACTGAAGCTTTCTTT.

The rearrangement uses TRBV19 and TRBJ1-1; TRBD1 aligns across 8 bases. The CDR3 covers 17 residues. The ends lost 5 bases at V and 1 base at J; junction bases unmatched: 12. Per germline, CDR1 LNHDA and CDR2 SQIVND (reference sequence). The CDR3 loop is CASSLEHWTGRNTEAFF. The CDR3 nucleotides read TGTGCCAGTAGTCTTGAGCATTGGACAGGGAGGAACACTGAAGCTTTCTTT.

The rearrangement joins TRBV4-1 to TRBJ1-5, with TRBD1 matching 7 bases. Trimming took 2 bases from V and 6 from J; bases not matched to a gene: 4. The CDR3 runs to 14 residues. Germline assignment: CDR1 MGHRA and CDR2 YSYEKL. This CDR3 reads CASSQTGVSQPQHF. CDR3 bases: TGCGCCAGCAGCCAAACAGGGGTGAGTCAGCCCCAGCATTTT.

About this clone itself: Other DNA sequences in the sample encode the same CDR3. This chain joins TRBV18 and TRBJ1-2; D not resolved. Per germline, CDR1 KGHSH and CDR2 LQKENI. The CDR3 contains 13 residues. The germline V and J ends were trimmed by 0 bases and 8 bases, with 10 bases remaining between them. This chain's CDR3 is CASSPPGWSGYTF. The CDR3 DNA sequence: TGTGCCAGCTCACCACCAGGGTGGAGCGGCTACACCTTC. Using reference TRBV18 and TRBJ1-2 for the parts outside the CDR3, the full variable domain is NAGVMQNPRHLVRRRGQEARLRCSPMKGHSHVYWYRQLPEEGLKFMVYLQKENIIDESGMPKERFSAEFPKEGPSILRIQQVVRGDSAAYFCASSPPGWSGYTFGSGTRLTVV.

The chain uses TRBV7-2 and TRBJ2-3; D remains ambiguous. The CDR3 is 18 residues long. V was shortened by 2 bases and J by 1 base, with 19 bases between the two germline ends. Germline assignment: CDR1 SGHTA and CDR2 FQGNSA. The DNA for the CDR3 is TGTGCCAGCAGCTTATCGCTCAAGGATACTCCCGGCACAGATACGCAGTATTTT. Protein product: CASSLSLKDTPGTDTQYF.